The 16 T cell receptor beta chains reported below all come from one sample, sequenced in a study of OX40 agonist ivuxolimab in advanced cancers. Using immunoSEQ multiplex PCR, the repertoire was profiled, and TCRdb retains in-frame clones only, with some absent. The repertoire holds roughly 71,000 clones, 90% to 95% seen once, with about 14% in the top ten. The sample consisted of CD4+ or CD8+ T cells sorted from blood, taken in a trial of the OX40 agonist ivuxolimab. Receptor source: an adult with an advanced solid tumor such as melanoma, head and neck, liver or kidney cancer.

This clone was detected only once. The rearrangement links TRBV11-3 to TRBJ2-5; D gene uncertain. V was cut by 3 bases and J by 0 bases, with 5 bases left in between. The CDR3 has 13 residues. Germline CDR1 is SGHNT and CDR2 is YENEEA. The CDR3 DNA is TGTGCCAGCAGCTTCCGGAACCAAGAGACCCAGTACTTC. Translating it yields CASSFRNQETQYF.

The CDR3, as DNA: TGTGCCAGCAGCGTATCTCGGAGGGGCCACGAGCAGTACTTC. Its translation: CASSVSRRGHEQYF. The V call is TRBV9, the J call TRBJ2-7, with D possibly TRBD2 on 6 matching bases. The CDR3 is 14 residues long. V shed 1 base and J shed 5 bases, with 13 bases lying between them. Per the germline V gene, CDR1 is SGDLS and CDR2 is YYNGEE.

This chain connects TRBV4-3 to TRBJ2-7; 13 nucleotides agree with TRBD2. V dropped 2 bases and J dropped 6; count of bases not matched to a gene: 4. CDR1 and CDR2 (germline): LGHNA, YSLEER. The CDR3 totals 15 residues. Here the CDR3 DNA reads TGCGCCAGCAGCCAAAGGACTAGCGGGAGATCCGAGCAGTACTTC. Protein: CASSQRTSGRSEQYF.

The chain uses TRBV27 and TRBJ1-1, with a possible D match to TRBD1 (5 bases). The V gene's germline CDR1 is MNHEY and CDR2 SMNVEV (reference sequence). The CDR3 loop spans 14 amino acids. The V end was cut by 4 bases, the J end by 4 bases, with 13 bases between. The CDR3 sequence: CASSSVIGGTEAFF. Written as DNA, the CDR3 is TGTGCCAGCAGTTCGGTAATTGGGGGCACTGAAGCTTTCTTT.

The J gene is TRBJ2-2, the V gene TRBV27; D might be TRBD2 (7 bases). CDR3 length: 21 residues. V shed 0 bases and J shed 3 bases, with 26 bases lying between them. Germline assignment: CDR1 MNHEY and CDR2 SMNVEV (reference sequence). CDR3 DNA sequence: TGTGCCAGCAGTTTATCGATAAGAGAGGGGGGAGGGAGTCGGTACACCGGGGAGCTGTTTTTT. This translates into CASSLSIREGGGSRYTGELFF.

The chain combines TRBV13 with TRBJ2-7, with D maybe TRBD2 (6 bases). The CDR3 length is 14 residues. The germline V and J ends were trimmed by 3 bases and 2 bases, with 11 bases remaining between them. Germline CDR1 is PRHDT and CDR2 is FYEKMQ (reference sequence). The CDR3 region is CASSLGRGAYEQYF. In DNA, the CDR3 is TGTGCCAGCAGCTTGGGGCGGGGAGCCTACGAGCAGTACTTC.

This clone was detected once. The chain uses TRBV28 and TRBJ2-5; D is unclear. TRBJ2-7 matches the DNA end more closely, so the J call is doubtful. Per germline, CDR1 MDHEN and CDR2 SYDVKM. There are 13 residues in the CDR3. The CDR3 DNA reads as TGTGCCAGCAGTCTTCTTTATGGGGACGAGCAGTACTTC. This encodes CASSLLYGDEQYF.

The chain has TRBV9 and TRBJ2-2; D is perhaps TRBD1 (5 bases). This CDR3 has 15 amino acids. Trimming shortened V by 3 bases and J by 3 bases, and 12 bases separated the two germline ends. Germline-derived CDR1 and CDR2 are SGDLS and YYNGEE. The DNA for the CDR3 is TGTGCCAGCAGCGAAGATCTAGGGGACACCGGGGAGCTGTTTTTT. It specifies CASSEDLGDTGELFF.

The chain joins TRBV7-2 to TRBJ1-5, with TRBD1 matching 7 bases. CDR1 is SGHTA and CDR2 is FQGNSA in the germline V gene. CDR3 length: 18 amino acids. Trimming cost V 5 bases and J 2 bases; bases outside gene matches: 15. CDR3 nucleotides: TGTGCCAGCAGCGCCCGAAAGGGGCGACAGGGCGGCAATCAGCCCCAGCATTTT. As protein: CASSARKGRQGGNQPQHF.

The DNA of the CDR3 is TGTGCCAGCAGTTTGGGGGGGGGCAATCAGCCCCAGCATTTT. This codes for CASSLGGGNQPQHF. The V and J genes are TRBV27 and TRBJ1-5, with D possibly matching TRBD1 (5 bases). V dropped 3 bases and J dropped 2 bases, with 8 bases sitting between them. From germline, CDR1 is MNHEY and CDR2 SMNVEV (reference sequence). The CDR3 contains 14 residues.

CDR3 sequence (DNA): TGTGCCAGCAGCCCCGGTGGGGCAGGCCTTTTGGATACGCAGTATTTT. The encoded protein is CASSPGGAGLLDTQYF. The chain has TRBV28 and TRBJ2-3, with D possibly TRBD1 on 5 matching bases. The CDR3 consists of 16 residues. Germline V gene sequence: CDR1 MDHEN, CDR2 SYDVKM. Trimming stripped 6 bases from V and 6 bases from J, with 22 bases between.

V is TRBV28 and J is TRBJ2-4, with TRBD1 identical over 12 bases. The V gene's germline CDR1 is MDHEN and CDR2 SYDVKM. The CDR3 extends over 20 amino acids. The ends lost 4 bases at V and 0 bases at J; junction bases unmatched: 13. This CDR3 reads CASSSTGTGGIHVAKNIQYF. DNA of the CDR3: TGTGCCAGCAGTTCTACCGGGACAGGGGGCATACACGTAGCCAAAAACATTCAGTACTTC.

The CDR3 DNA sequence: TGTGCCAGCAGTCGCCGGGACAGGGGAGAGACCCAGTACTTC. Encoded protein: CASSRRDRGETQYF. This sequence joins TRBV27 and TRBJ2-5; TRBD1 matches 10 bases. Germline values: CDR1 MNHEY, CDR2 SMNVEV (reference sequence). The CDR3 is 14 residues long. V lost 5 bases, J lost 4 bases, and 4 bases stayed unmatched.

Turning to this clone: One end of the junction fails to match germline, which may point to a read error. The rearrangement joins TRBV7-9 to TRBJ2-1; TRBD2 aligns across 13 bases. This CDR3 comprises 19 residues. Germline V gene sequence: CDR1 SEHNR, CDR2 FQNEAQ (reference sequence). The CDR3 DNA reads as TGTGCCAGCAGCTTAGCGGGGGGACTAGCGGGGCCCGGCGGCAATGGGCAGTTCTTC. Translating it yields CASSLAGGLAGPGGNGQFF.

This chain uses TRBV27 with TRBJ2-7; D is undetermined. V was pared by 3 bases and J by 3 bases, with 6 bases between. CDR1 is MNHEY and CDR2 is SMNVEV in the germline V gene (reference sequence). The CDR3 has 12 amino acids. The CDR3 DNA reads TGTGCCAGCAGTTTCCCGGGCTACGAGCAGTACTTC. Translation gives CASSFPGYEQYF.

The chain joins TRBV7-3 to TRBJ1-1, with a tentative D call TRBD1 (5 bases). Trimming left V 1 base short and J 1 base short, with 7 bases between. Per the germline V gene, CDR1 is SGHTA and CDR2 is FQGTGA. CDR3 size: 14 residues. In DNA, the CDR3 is TGTGCCAGCAGCTTAATTGGGGCGAACACTGAAGCTTTCTTT. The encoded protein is CASSLIGANTEAFF. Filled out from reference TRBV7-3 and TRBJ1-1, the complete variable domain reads GAGVSQTPSNKVTEKGKYVELRCDPISGHTALYWYRQSLGQGPEFLIYFQGTGAADDSGLPNDRFFAVRPEGSVSTLKIQRTERGDSAVYLCASSLIGANTEAFFGQGTRLTVV.